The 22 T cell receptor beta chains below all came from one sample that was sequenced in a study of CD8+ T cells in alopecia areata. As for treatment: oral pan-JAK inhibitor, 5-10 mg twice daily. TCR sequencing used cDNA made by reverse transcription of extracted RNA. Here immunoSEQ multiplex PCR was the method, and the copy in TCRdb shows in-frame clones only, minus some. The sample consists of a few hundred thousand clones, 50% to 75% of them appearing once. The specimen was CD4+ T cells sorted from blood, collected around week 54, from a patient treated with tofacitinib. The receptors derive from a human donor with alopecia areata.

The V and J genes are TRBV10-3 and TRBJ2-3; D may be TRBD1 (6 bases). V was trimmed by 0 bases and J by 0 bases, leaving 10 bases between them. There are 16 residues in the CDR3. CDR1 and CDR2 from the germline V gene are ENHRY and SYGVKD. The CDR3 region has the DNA TGTGCCATCAGTGAGTCGGGACAAACTAGCACAGATACGCAGTATTTT. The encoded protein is CAISESGQTSTDTQYF.

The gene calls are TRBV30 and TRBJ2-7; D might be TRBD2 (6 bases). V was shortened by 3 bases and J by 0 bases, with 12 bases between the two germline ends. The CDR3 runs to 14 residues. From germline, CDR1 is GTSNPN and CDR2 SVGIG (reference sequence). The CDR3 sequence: CAWSSGGSSYEQYF. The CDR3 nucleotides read TGTGCCTGGAGCTCCGGAGGGAGCTCCTACGAGCAGTACTTC.

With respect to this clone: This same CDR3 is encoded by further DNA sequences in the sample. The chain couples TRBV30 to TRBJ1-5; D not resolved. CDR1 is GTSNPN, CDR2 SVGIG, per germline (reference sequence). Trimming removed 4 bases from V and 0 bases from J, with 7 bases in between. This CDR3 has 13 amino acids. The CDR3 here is CAWTDNSNQPQHF. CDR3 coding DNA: TGTGCCTGGACGGATAATAGCAATCAGCCCCAGCATTTT.

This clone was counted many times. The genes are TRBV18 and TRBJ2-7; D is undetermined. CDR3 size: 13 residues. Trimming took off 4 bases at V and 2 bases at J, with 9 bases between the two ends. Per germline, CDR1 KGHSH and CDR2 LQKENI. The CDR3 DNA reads TGTGCCAGCTCACACTCCCTGCCCTACGAGCAGTACTTC. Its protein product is CASSHSLPYEQYF.

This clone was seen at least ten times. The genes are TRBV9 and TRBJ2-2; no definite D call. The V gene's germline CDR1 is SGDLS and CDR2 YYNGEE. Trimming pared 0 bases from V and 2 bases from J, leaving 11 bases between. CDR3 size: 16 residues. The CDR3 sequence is CASSVGVRQNTGELFF. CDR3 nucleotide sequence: TGTGCCAGCAGCGTAGGAGTGAGACAAAACACCGGGGAGCTGTTTTTT. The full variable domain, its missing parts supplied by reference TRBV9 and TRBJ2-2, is DSGVTQTPKHLITATGQRVTLRCSPRSGDLSVYWYQQSLDQGLQFLIQYYNGEERAKGNILERFSAQQFPDLHSELNLSSLELGDSALYFCASSVGVRQNTGELFFGEGSRLTVL.

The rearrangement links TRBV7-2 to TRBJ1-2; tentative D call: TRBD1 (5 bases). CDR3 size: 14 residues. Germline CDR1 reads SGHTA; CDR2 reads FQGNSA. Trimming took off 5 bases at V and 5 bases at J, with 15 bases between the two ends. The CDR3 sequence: CASSPRQGWYGYTF. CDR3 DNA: TGTGCCAGCAGCCCCCGGCAGGGTTGGTATGGCTACACCTTC.

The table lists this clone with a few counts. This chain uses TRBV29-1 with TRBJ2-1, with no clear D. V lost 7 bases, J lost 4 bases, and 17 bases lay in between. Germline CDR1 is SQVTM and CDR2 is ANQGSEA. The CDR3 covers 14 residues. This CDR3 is CSARPSRIYNEQFF. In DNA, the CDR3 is TGCAGCGCTCGCCCCTCCCGGATTTACAATGAGCAGTTCTTC.

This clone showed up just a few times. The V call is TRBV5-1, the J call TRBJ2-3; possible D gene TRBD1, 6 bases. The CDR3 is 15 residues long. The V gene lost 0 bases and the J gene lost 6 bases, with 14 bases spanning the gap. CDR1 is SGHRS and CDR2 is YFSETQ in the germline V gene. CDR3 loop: CASSLDRAPIDTQYF. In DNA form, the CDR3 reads TGCGCCAGCAGCTTGGACAGGGCCCCTATCGATACGCAGTATTTT.

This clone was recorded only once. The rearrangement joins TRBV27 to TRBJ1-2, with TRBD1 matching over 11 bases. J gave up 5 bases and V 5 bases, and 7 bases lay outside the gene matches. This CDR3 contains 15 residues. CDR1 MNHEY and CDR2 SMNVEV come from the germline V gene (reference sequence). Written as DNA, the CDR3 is TGTGCCAGCAGTCAGGGGACAGGGGGTCGTTATGGCTACACCTTC. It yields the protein CASSQGTGGRYGYTF.

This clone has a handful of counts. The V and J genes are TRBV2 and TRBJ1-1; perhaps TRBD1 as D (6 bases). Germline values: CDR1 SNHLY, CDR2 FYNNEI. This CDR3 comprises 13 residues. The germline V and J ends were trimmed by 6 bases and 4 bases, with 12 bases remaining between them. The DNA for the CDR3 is TGTGCCAGCAGCCTCAGGGGAGGCACTGAAGCTTTCTTT. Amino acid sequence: CASSLRGGTEAFF. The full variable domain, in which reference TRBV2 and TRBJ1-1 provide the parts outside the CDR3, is EPEVTQTPSHQVTQMGQEVILRCVPISNHLYFYWYRQILGQKVEFLVSFYNNEISEKSEIFDDQFSVERPDGSNFTLKIRSTKLEDSAMYFCASSLRGGTEAFFGQGTRLTVV.

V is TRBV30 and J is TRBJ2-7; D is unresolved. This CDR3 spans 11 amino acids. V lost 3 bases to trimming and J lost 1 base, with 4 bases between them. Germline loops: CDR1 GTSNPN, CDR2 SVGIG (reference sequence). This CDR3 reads CAWSLSYEQYF. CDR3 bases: TGTGCCTGGAGCCTGTCCTACGAGCAGTACTTC.

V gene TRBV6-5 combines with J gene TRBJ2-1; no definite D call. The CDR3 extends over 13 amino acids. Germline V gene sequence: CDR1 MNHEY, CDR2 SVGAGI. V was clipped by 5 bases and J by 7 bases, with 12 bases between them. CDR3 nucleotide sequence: TGTGCCAGCAGTCCCCTACTGGGAAATGAGCAGTTCTTC. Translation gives CASSPLLGNEQFF.

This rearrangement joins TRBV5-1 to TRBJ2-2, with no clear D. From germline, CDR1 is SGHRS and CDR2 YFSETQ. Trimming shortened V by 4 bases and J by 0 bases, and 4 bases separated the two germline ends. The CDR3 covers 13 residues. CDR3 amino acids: CASSTANTGELFF. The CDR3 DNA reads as TGCGCCAGCAGCACCGCGAACACCGGGGAGCTGTTTTTT.

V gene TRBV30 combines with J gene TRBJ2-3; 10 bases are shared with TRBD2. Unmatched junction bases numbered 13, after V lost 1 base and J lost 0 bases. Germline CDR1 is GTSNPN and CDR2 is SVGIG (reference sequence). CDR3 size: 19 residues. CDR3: CAWSEGTTSGPFSTDTQYF. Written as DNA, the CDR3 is TGTGCCTGGAGTGAAGGAACGACTAGCGGGCCTTTTAGCACAGATACGCAGTATTTT.

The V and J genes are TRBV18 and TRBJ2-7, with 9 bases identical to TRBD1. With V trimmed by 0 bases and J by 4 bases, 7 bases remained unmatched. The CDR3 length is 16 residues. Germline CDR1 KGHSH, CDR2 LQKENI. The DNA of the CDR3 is TGTGCCAGCTCACCACCGAGGGGACAGGGTGGATACGAGCAGTACTTC. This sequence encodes CASSPPRGQGGYEQYF.

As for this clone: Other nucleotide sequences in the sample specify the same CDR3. The CDR3 coding sequence is TGTGCCAGCAGTTTGGACTACGAGCAGTACTTC. Translated: CASSLDYEQYF. The chain links TRBV2 to TRBJ2-7; no reliable D call. The V and J ends lost 5 bases and 3 bases respectively, with 5 bases between them. Germline V lookup: CDR1 SNHLY, CDR2 FYNNEI. The CDR3 runs to 11 residues.

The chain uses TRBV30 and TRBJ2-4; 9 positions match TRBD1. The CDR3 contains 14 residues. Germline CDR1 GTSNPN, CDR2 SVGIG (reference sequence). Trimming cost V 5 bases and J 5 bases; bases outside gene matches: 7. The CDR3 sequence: CAWWTGDVENIQYF. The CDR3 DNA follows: TGTGCCTGGTGGACAGGGGATGTGGAAAACATTCAGTACTTC.

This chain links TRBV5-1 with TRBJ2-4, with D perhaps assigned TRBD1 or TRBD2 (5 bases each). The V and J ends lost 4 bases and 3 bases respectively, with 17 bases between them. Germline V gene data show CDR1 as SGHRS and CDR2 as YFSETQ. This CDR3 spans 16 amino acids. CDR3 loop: CASSPEGRVFKNIQYF. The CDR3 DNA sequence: TGCGCCAGCAGCCCCGAGGGCAGGGTGTTCAAAAACATTCAGTACTTC.

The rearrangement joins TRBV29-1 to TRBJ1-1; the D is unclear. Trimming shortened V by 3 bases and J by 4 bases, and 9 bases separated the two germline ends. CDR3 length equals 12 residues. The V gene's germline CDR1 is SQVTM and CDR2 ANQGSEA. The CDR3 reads CSVEVRGTEAFF. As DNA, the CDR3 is TGCAGCGTTGAGGTCCGGGGCACTGAAGCTTTCTTT.

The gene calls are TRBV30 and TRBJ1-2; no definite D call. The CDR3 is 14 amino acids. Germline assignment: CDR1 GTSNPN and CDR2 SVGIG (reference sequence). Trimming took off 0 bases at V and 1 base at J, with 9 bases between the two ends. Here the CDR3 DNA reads TGTGCCTGGAGTGTAGCGAGGATTAACTATGGCTACACCTTC. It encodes CAWSVARINYGYTF.

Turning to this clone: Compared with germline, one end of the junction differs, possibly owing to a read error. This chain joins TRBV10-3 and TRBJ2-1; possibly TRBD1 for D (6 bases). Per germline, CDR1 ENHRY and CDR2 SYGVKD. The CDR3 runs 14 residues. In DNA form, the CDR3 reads TGTGCCATCAGTGAGTCGAAGGACAGTCCAGGAGGCCTCTTC. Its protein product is CAISESKDSPGGLF.

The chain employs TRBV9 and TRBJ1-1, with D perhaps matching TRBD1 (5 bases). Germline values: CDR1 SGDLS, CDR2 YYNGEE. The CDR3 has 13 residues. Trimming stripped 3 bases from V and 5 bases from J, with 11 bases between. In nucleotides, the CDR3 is TGTGCCAGCAGCGGGGGACGGGGAACTGAAGCTTTCTTT. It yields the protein CASSGGRGTEAFF.